Below are 25 T cell receptor beta chains sequenced from a single sample in a study of blood T cell repertoires in COVID-19. Profiling relied on immunoSEQ multiplex PCR, and the TCRdb table lists in-frame clones only, not all of them. This table has more than 400,000 clones, 87% appearing once. The sequencing input was PBMCs or T cells enriched from blood (not recorded which). These receptors all come from a woman between 18 and 30 years old who had recovered from COVID-19.

CDR3 in amino acids: CASSPGARGGSYGYTF. The CDR3 coding sequence is TGTGCCAGTAGTCCAGGGGCCCGGGGGGGAAGCTATGGCTACACCTTC. The chain joins TRBV19 to TRBJ1-2; a weak D match, TRBD1 (6 bases). CDR1 and CDR2 (germline): LNHDA, SQIVND (reference sequence). With 5 bases removed from V and 4 bases from J, the gap between germline ends came to 20 bases. The CDR3 totals 16 residues.

This chain uses TRBV30 with TRBJ1-5, with 7 bases identical to TRBD1. The junction had 12 bases not matched to a gene; V was cut back by 0 bases and J by 10 bases. The germline V gene has CDR1 GTSNPN and CDR2 SVGIG (reference sequence). The CDR3 has 15 amino acids. The chain's CDR3 is CAWSVHQTGREPQHF. The CDR3 region has the DNA TGTGCCTGGAGTGTACATCAGACAGGGCGTGAACCCCAGCATTTT.

V gene TRBV5-6 combines with J gene TRBJ2-5, with D hard to call. V lost 5 bases and J lost 5, with 10 bases in between. CDR1 and CDR2 from the germline V gene are SGHDT and YYEEEE. This CDR3 has 12 amino acids. The CDR3 loop is CASSSNGETQYF. In DNA form, the CDR3 reads TGTGCCAGCAGTTCAAACGGGGAGACCCAGTACTTC.

In its sample, this clone was seen once. The chain couples TRBV6-4 to TRBJ2-3, with 7 bases identical to TRBD2. This CDR3 region has 16 residues. The V and J ends lost 3 bases and 4 bases, in that order; junction bases with no gene match: 10. Germline V gene sequence: CDR1 MRHNA, CDR2 SNTAGT. In DNA, the CDR3 is TGTGCCAGCAGTGATACGAGCGGGGCCGGGGCAGATACGCAGTATTTT. Residues: CASSDTSGAGADTQYF.

This chain joins TRBV7-8 and TRBJ2-7; 10 bases map to TRBD1. The V gene end was trimmed by 5 bases and the J gene end by 5 bases; junction bases not matched to a gene: 3. Germline lookup yields CDR1 SGHVS and CDR2 FQNEAQ. The length of the CDR3 is 13 residues. CDR3 in amino acids: CASSRDRGHEQYF. In DNA, the CDR3 is TGTGCCAGCAGCCGGGACAGGGGCCACGAGCAGTACTTC. The whole variable domain, filled in from reference TRBV7-8 and TRBJ2-7, reads GAGVSQSPRYKVAKRGQDVALRCDPISGHVSLFWYQQALGQGPEFLTYFQNEAQLDKSGLPSDRFFAERPEGSVSTLKIQRTQQEDSAVYLCASSRDRGHEQYFGPGTRLTVT.

The rearrangement joins TRBV24-1 to TRBJ2-5; 7 bases agree with TRBD2. The CDR3 loop spans 13 amino acids. CDR1 is KGHDR, CDR2 SFDVKD, per germline. V dropped 11 bases and J dropped 0; count of bases not matched to a gene: 5. CDR3 sequence: CAISGGDQETQYF. CDR3 nucleotide sequence: TGTGCCATCTCTGGGGGGGACCAAGAGACCCAGTACTTC.

This chain joins TRBV5-4 and TRBJ2-7; TRBD1 matches 10 bases. The germline gives CDR1 SGHNT, CDR2 YYREEE (reference sequence). V was pared by 3 bases and J by 9 bases, with 15 bases of the junction left unmatched. This CDR3 has 16 residues. The CDR3 DNA reads as TGTGCCAGCAGCTCGGACCGGGACAGGGGATTGCTCGGGCAGTACTTC. Its translation is CASSSDRDRGLLGQYF.

The J gene is TRBJ2-5, the V gene TRBV7-9; 10 nucleotides align to TRBD1. V gave up 2 bases and J gave up 4 bases; unmatched junction bases: 7. CDR1 is SEHNR, CDR2 FQNEAQ, per germline (reference sequence). The CDR3 has 16 residues. DNA for the CDR3: TGTGCCAGCAGCTTACCGGGACAGGGGCCTTTAGAGACCCAGTACTTC. This sequence encodes CASSLPGQGPLETQYF.

The chain uses TRBV3-1 (or the pseudogene TRBV3-2) and TRBJ2-7; D ambiguous. Germline V gene sequence: CDR1 LGHDT, CDR2 YNNKEL (reference sequence). The CDR3 consists of 14 residues. V was shortened by 1 base and J by 7 bases, with 14 bases between the two germline ends. DNA of the CDR3: TGTGCCAGCAGCCAAGTACAGCCCGGTGGAGAGCAGTACTTC. It translates to CASSQVQPGGEQYF.

This clone was recorded a few times. This chain links TRBV5-4 with TRBJ1-6, with D hard to call. V lost 2 bases to trimming and J lost 6 bases, with 6 bases between them. The CDR3 length is 13 residues. CDR1 SGHNT and CDR2 YYREEE come from the germline V gene (reference sequence). CDR3 loop: CASSFRLNSPLHF. DNA of the CDR3: TGTGCCAGCAGCTTCAGGCTTAATTCACCCCTCCACTTT.

The chain has TRBV3-1 (or the pseudogene TRBV3-2) and TRBJ1-1, with 8 bases lining up with TRBD1. V lost 0 bases and J lost 6; bases outside the gene matches: 3. This CDR3 comprises 14 residues. Germline V gene sequence: CDR1 LGHDT, CDR2 YNNKEL (reference sequence). The CDR3 loop is CASSQDLTGAEAFF. CDR3 in DNA: TGTGCCAGCAGCCAAGATTTGACAGGGGCTGAAGCTTTCTTT.

The chain couples TRBV7-9 to TRBJ2-5, with D perhaps matching TRBD2 (5 bases). This CDR3 is 12 amino acids long. The V end lost 5 bases, the J end lost 3 bases, and 7 bases lay between the germline ends. CDR1 is SEHNR, CDR2 FQNEAQ, per germline (reference sequence). DNA for the CDR3: TGTGCCAGCAGCACTAGTGAAGAGACCCAGTACTTC. Protein sequence: CASSTSEETQYF.

The chain uses TRBV28 and TRBJ1-5, with a weak D call TRBD1 (6 bases). V was pared by 4 bases and J by 5 bases, with 12 bases between. Germline V lookup: CDR1 MDHEN, CDR2 SYDVKM. The CDR3 is 14 residues long. This CDR3 reads CASSYRVLDQPQHF. DNA for the CDR3: TGTGCCAGCAGTTACAGGGTTTTGGATCAGCCCCAGCATTTT.

V is TRBV19 and J is TRBJ2-7; D gene ambiguous. V lost 5 bases and J 6 bases, leaving 14 bases between the germline ends. This CDR3 has 13 amino acids. Germline V CDR1 and CDR2: LNHDA, SQIVND (reference sequence). Here the CDR3 reads CASSSATAGEQYF. The CDR3 DNA sequence: TGTGCCAGTAGTTCCGCAACCGCCGGCGAGCAGTACTTC.

The chain is built from TRBV6-5 and TRBJ1-4; 8 nucleotides match TRBD1. Trimming at V came to 6 bases and at J to 8 bases, leaving 8 bases not matched to a gene. The CDR3 loop spans 14 amino acids. CDR1 MNHEY and CDR2 SVGAGI come from the germline V gene. CDR3 loop: CASRPGTGGEKLFF. DNA of the CDR3: TGTGCCAGCAGACCCGGGACAGGAGGGGAAAAACTGTTTTTT.

The sample holds one count of this clone. The sample carries other DNA sequences with the same CDR3. The chain is built from TRBV5-1 and TRBJ1-1, with TRBD1 matching over 7 bases. Trimming removed 2 bases from V and 2 bases from J; junction bases left unmatched: 6. Germline V lookup: CDR1 SGHRS, CDR2 YFSETQ. The CDR3 length is 15 residues. CDR3 loop: CASSLSGGLNTEAFF. DNA of the CDR3: TGCGCCAGCAGCTTATCAGGGGGTCTTAACACTGAAGCTTTCTTT. The full variable domain, rest sourced from reference TRBV5-1 and TRBJ1-1, is KAGVTQTPRYLIKTRGQQVTLSCSPISGHRSVSWYQQTPGQGLQFLFEYFSETQRNKGNFPGRFSGRQFSNSRSEMNVSTLELGDSALYLCASSLSGGLNTEAFFGQGTRLTVV.

This rearrangement joins TRBV7-9 to TRBJ2-2, with TRBD1 matching over 8 bases. Germline V gene sequence: CDR1 SEHNR, CDR2 FQNEAQ (reference sequence). The CDR3 covers 15 residues. In nucleotides, the CDR3 is TGTGCTTACAGGGGGGCAGGGGCGAACACCGGGGAGCTGTTTTTT. Protein sequence: CAYRGAGANTGELFF.

This clone was found once. The chain employs TRBV4-2 and TRBJ1-2, with 7 positions matching TRBD1. Germline V gene data show CDR1 as LGHNA and CDR2 as YNFKEQ. J gave up 5 bases and V 1 base, and 7 bases lay outside the gene matches. This CDR3 has 15 amino acids. The CDR3 DNA sequence: TGTGCCAGCAGCCAAGCCGTAGACAGGGAATATGGCTACACCTTC. Translated, it gives CASSQAVDREYGYTF.

This clone was counted a few times. The chain employs TRBV27 and TRBJ1-1; no firm D call. The V and J ends lost 5 bases and 1 base respectively, with 11 bases between them. The germline V gene encodes CDR1 MNHEY and CDR2 SMNVEV (reference sequence). The CDR3 sequence is 14 residues long. The CDR3 DNA follows: TGTGCCAGCAGTACTCTCCACAGGAACACTGAAGCTTTCTTT. Its protein is CASSTLHRNTEAFF.

About this clone itself: The same CDR3 arises from other DNA sequences in this sample as well. The rearrangement uses TRBV7-2 and TRBJ1-1; D possibly corresponds to TRBD1 (6 bases). This CDR3 is built from 15 residues. Trimming took off 1 base at V and 5 bases at J, with 14 bases between the two ends. Germline V lookup: CDR1 SGHTA, CDR2 FQGNSA. Written as DNA, the CDR3 is TGTGCCAGCAGCTTAGGGGCAGGGGCAGGAACTGAAGCTTTCTTT. The encoded protein is CASSLGAGAGTEAFF. The variable domain in full, completed from reference TRBV7-2 and TRBJ1-1, reads GAGVSQSPSNKVTEKGKDVELRCDPISGHTALYWYRQSLGQGLEFLIYFQGNSAPDKSGLPSDRFSAERTGGSVSTLTIQRTQQEDSAVYLCASSLGAGAGTEAFFGQGTRLTVV.

The rearrangement links TRBV10-2 to TRBJ2-7; TRBD2 is a possible D gene (5 bases). Trimming took off 5 bases at V and 0 bases at J, with 8 bases between the two ends. The germline V gene encodes CDR1 WSHSY and CDR2 SAAADI. CDR3 length equals 13 residues. In nucleotides, the CDR3 is TGCGCCAGCAGTCCCGGACTCTCCTACGAGCAGTACTTC. It codes for CASSPGLSYEQYF.

This rearrangement joins TRBV30 to TRBJ1-4; TRBD1 might be the D (5 bases). The ends were cut back, 7 bases at V and 7 bases at J, with 19 bases in the middle. Germline V gives CDR1 GTSNPN, CDR2 SVGIG (reference sequence). The CDR3 is 14 residues long. The CDR3: CAFTPGQGSEKLFF. The CDR3 region has the DNA TGTGCCTTCACCCCCGGGCAGGGAAGTGAAAAACTGTTTTTT.

Concerning this clone itself: At the DNA level, this CDR3 is encoded by other sequences in the same sample as well. The V gene is TRBV6-1, the J gene TRBJ1-3; a possible D gene is TRBD1 (5 bases). Germline V gene data show CDR1 as MNHNS and CDR2 as SASEGT. The V end lost 2 bases, the J end lost 1 base, and 6 bases lay between the germline ends. There are 14 residues in the CDR3. The CDR3 DNA follows: TGTGCCAGCAGTGAAAAGGGGTCTGGAAACACCATATATTTT. Its protein is CASSEKGSGNTIYF.

This clone has a handful of counts. The gene calls are TRBV11-2 and TRBJ1-4, with 9 positions matching TRBD1. J lost 8 bases, V lost 4 bases, and 5 bases had no gene match. The length of the CDR3 is 14 residues. Germline V gene data show CDR1 as SGHAT and CDR2 as FQNNGV. CDR3 DNA sequence: TGTGCCAGCAGCTACGGGACAGGGCCAGAAAAACTGTTTTTT. Translation gives CASSYGTGPEKLFF. The whole variable domain, remainder taken from reference TRBV11-2 and TRBJ1-4, is EAGVAQSPRYKIIEKRQSVAFWCNPISGHATLYWYQQILGQGPKLLIQFQNNGVVDDSQLPKDRFSAERLKGVDSTLKIQPAKLEDSAVYLCASSYGTGPEKLFFGSGTQLSVL.

The chain couples TRBV10-3 to TRBJ1-1; D possibly corresponds to TRBD1 (5 bases). With 7 bases removed from V and 3 bases from J, the gap between germline ends came to 6 bases. The CDR3 loop spans 11 amino acids. Germline V lookup: CDR1 ENHRY, CDR2 SYGVKD. CDR3 coding DNA: TGTGCCATCAAAGGGGACACTGAAGCTTTCTTT. Its translation: CAIKGDTEAFF.